This TCR beta chain was documented in a study of response to subunit inactivated influenza vaccine. The study, taken as a whole, reports: Authors suggested that a seasonal influenza vaccination recruits few new T cells each time.

In its sample, this clonotype was seen a few times. No antigen is known for it. TCRdb recomputed calls from the RT-PCR reads with MiXCR, one row per CDR3 protein. The table records approximately 520,000 distinct CDR3 sequences, 25% of them present only once. This specimen consisted of CD4+ T cells sorted from PBMCs, obtained roughly 5 days after vaccination. The TCR comes from a man aged 50-60 years who received an inactivated influenza vaccine.

The CDR3 reads CASSSIQQGAMNTEAFF. CDR3 DNA: TGTGCCAGCAGTTCTATACAACAGGGGGCAATGAACACTGAAGCTTTCTTT. V usage is TRBV6-5 and J usage is TRBJ1-1; 9 bases map to TRBD1. Losses at the gene ends were 4 bases for V and 0 bases for J; bases not matched to a gene: 9. CDR3 length: 17 residues. Germline lookup yields CDR1 MNHEY and CDR2 SVGAGI.